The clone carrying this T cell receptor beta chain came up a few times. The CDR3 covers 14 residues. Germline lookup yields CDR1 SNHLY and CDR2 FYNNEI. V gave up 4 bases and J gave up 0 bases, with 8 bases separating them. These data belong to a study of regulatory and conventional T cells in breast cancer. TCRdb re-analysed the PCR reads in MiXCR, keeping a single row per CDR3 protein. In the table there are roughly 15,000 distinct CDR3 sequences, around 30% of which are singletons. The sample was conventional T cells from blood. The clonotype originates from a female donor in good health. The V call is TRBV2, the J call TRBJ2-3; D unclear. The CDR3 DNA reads TGTGCCAGCAGTGTACAGCCTAGCACAGATACGCAGTATTTT. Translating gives CASSVQPSTDTQYF.